Each of the 30 T cell receptor beta chains below was sequenced from the same sample in a study of T-cell memory formation after mild COVID-19. TCRdb re-called the 5' RACE reads with MiXCR, one entry per CDR3 protein. The data show some 290,000 distinct CDR3 sequences, around 15% seen once. The specimen was PBMCs or a T cell subset sorted from them (not recorded which). These receptors originate from a man between 18 and 29 years old who had mild COVID-19 (a few samples of this study predate the infection). Cell type and time point are not known.

This clonotype was seen only a few times. The gene calls are TRBV7-2 and TRBJ2-5; 8 bases agree with TRBD2. CDR1 SGHTA and CDR2 FQGNSA come from the germline V gene. CDR3 length: 15 residues. Germline trimming cut 7 bases from V and 5 bases from J; bases unmatched to any gene: 12. The CDR3 nucleotides read TGTGCCAGCAACGGGGGGGCCGCATTTGAGGAGACCCAGTACTTC. The encoded protein is CASNGGAAFEETQYF.

This clonotype was detected ten times or more. The rearrangement uses TRBV5-1 and TRBJ2-6; TRBD1 might be the D (6 bases). CDR1 is SGHRS and CDR2 is YFSETQ in the germline V gene. The CDR3 length is 18 residues. V lost 4 bases to trimming and J lost 0 bases, with 17 bases between them. CDR3 in amino acids: CASSRNPRDISGANVLTF. The CDR3 DNA is TGCGCCAGCAGCCGGAACCCTCGGGACATCTCTGGGGCCAACGTCCTGACTTTC.

This chain uses TRBV6-5 with TRBJ2-4; D might be TRBD1 or TRBD2, each matching 7 bases. Trimming took off 0 bases at V and 2 bases at J, with 11 bases between the two ends. The CDR3 is 16 amino acids. Per the germline V gene, CDR1 is MNHEY and CDR2 is SVGAGI. The CDR3 spells CASSYSQGGPKNIQYF. The DNA of the CDR3 is TGTGCCAGCAGTTACTCGCAGGGGGGGCCCAAAAACATTCAGTACTTC.

This clonotype was detected ten times or more. The chain employs TRBV5-5 and TRBJ2-1; 9 positions match TRBD2. Looked up from germline, CDR1 is SGHKS and CDR2 is YYEKEE (reference sequence). J gave up 0 bases and V 1 base, and 8 bases lay outside the gene matches. The CDR3 extends over 18 amino acids. In DNA form, the CDR3 reads TGTGCCAGCAGCTTGACTACTAGCGGGCGCAACTCCTACAATGAGCAGTTCTTC. Translation gives CASSLTTSGRNSYNEQFF.

This clonotype appeared a few times. The V and J genes are TRBV5-1 and TRBJ1-1; maybe TRBD1 (6 bases). With 4 bases removed from V and 1 base from J, the gap between germline ends came to 11 bases. This CDR3 comprises 14 residues. Germline CDR1 SGHRS, CDR2 YFSETQ. The CDR3 protein is CASSSPGQNTEAFF. The DNA of the CDR3 is TGCGCCAGCAGCAGTCCGGGACAGAACACTGAAGCTTTCTTT.

V is TRBV6-5 and J is TRBJ1-3; D unresolved. The CDR3 consists of 15 residues. Between the trimmed V and J ends, which lost 6 bases and 0 bases, there was a span of 12 bases. CDR1 is MNHEY and CDR2 is SVGAGI in the germline V gene. CDR3 region: CASSPPAYSGNTIYF. The CDR3 bases are TGTGCCAGCAGCCCCCCAGCTTACTCTGGAAACACCATATATTTT.

The V call is TRBV5-1, the J call TRBJ2-1; D not certain. V lost 4 bases, J lost 10 bases, and 12 bases lay in between. The CDR3 runs 12 residues. The germline gives CDR1 SGHRS, CDR2 YFSETQ. The CDR3 bases are TGCGCCAGCAGCACGGATGCGCGCGAGCAGTTCTTC. Residues: CASSTDAREQFF.

This clonotype was picked up many times. The CDR3 spells CASSQDLARGGETQYF. The CDR3 region has the DNA TGTGCCAGCAGCCAAGATCTGGCCAGGGGTGGAGAGACCCAGTACTTC. This rearrangement joins TRBV4-2 to TRBJ2-5; D possibly corresponds to TRBD1 (6 bases). Germline V gene data show CDR1 as LGHNA and CDR2 as YNFKEQ. The CDR3 has 16 residues. Trimming took 0 bases from V and 4 from J, leaving 15 bases between them.

This clonotype has more than one count but fewer than ten. V gene TRBV20-1 combines with J gene TRBJ1-3; D not certain. The CDR3 covers 15 residues. The V and J ends lost 3 bases and 0 bases respectively, with 12 bases between them. Germline-derived CDR1 and CDR2 are DFQATT and SNEGSKA (reference sequence). Here the CDR3 reads CSASSGVISGNTIYF. CDR3 bases: TGCAGTGCTAGTTCTGGGGTAATCTCTGGAAACACCATATATTTT.

This sequence joins TRBV2 and TRBJ1-6; the D is unclear. Trimming pared 7 bases from V and 8 bases from J, leaving 12 bases between. This CDR3 is 13 amino acids long. Germline lookup yields CDR1 SNHLY and CDR2 FYNNEI. The CDR3 here is CASTRGWDSPLHF. CDR3 in DNA: TGTGCCAGCACTCGGGGTTGGGATTCACCCCTCCACTTT.

This chain joins TRBV7-2 and TRBJ2-1; 8 nucleotides agree with TRBD2. The CDR3 length is 16 residues. The J segment lost 3 bases and the V segment lost 5 bases, leaving 9 bases of the junction unmatched. Germline loops: CDR1 SGHTA, CDR2 FQGNSA. This CDR3 is CASSPGVAGFYNEQFF. The DNA of the CDR3 is TGTGCCAGCAGCCCCGGGGTAGCGGGGTTCTACAATGAGCAGTTCTTC.

The chain has TRBV6-5 and TRBJ2-7; either TRBD1 or TRBD2 may supply D (5 bases each). The V gene lost 2 bases and the J gene lost 5 bases, with 10 bases spanning the gap. Germline V gives CDR1 MNHEY, CDR2 SVGAGI. CDR3 length: 13 residues. The DNA of the CDR3 is TGTGCCAGCAGTTACCGGGGCGGCCACGAGCAGTACTTC. Translation gives CASSYRGGHEQYF.

The V gene is TRBV12-3 or TRBV12-4, the J gene TRBJ2-2; D may be TRBD2 (6 bases). The CDR3 length is 14 residues. The V end was cut by 6 bases, the J end by 4 bases, with 12 bases between. CDR3 loop: CASSSRRGTGELFF. CDR3 DNA: TGTGCCAGCAGCTCGAGGCGGGGCACCGGGGAGCTGTTTTTT.

This clonotype was seen ten or more times. This sequence joins TRBV11-3 and TRBJ2-3; tentatively, D is TRBD1 (6 bases). V dropped 3 bases and J dropped 6 bases, with 10 bases sitting between them. This CDR3 region has 13 residues. Germline CDR1 reads SGHNT; CDR2 reads YENEEA. The CDR3 DNA reads as TGTGCCAGCAGCTTCGACACAGGGGATACGCAGTATTTT. Amino acid sequence: CASSFDTGDTQYF.

This clonotype was counted a few times. The V and J genes are TRBV7-2 and TRBJ1-3, with no clear D. Trimming took off 3 bases at V and 0 bases at J, with 6 bases between the two ends. CDR3 length: 14 residues. Germline V lookup: CDR1 SGHTA, CDR2 FQGNSA. CDR3 sequence reads: CASSLGVSGNTIYF. The CDR3 coding sequence is TGTGCCAGCAGCTTGGGAGTCTCTGGAAACACCATATATTTT. Looking up the rest from reference TRBV7-2 and TRBJ1-3 gives the full variable domain: GAGVSQSPSNKVTEKGKDVELRCDPISGHTALYWYRQSLGQGLEFLIYFQGNSAPDKSGLPSDRFSAERTGGSVSTLTIQRTQQEDSAVYLCASSLGVSGNTIYFGEGSWLTVV.

The chain links TRBV7-2 to TRBJ2-7; the D gene is possibly TRBD1 (6 bases). V gave up 7 bases and J gave up 1 base, with 17 bases separating them. This CDR3 is 15 amino acids long. The germline CDR1 and CDR2 sequences are SGHTA and FQGNSA. The CDR3 spells CASTKLGAGSYEQYF. In DNA, the CDR3 is TGTGCCAGCACAAAGCTGGGGGCCGGGTCCTACGAGCAGTACTTC.

This rearrangement joins TRBV27 to TRBJ2-7, with a possible D match to TRBD2 (6 bases). Trimming removed 5 bases at V and 0 bases at J, with 11 bases between. In germline, CDR1 is MNHEY, CDR2 SMNVEV (reference sequence). The CDR3 loop spans 14 amino acids. The CDR3 sequence is CASSGGESSYEQYF. The CDR3 DNA reads TGTGCCAGCAGTGGCGGGGAGAGCTCCTACGAGCAGTACTTC.

This clonotype was detected many times. The V and J genes are TRBV5-6 and TRBJ2-5, with D unresolved. CDR1 SGHDT and CDR2 YYEEEE come from the germline V gene. The length of the CDR3 is 13 residues. The V and J ends lost 1 base and 3 bases respectively, with 7 bases between them. CDR3 sequence: CASSLLLEETQYF. CDR3 DNA sequence: TGTGCCAGCAGCTTGTTACTCGAAGAGACCCAGTACTTC.

This clonotype was detected only a few times. The V gene is TRBV12-3 or TRBV12-4, the J gene TRBJ1-6; TRBD1 might be the D (6 bases). The CDR3 is made up of 13 amino acids. V lost 5 bases and J 10 bases, leaving 12 bases between the germline ends. The CDR3 nucleotides read TGTGCCAGCAGTCCAGGGGTATACTCACCCCTCCACTTT. Translated, it gives CASSPGVYSPLHF.

There are many counts of this clonotype. This chain joins TRBV19 and TRBJ1-1, with D uncertain. The CDR3 sequence is 13 residues long. Trimming cost V 5 bases and J 6 bases, with 13 bases left between them. CDR1 LNHDA and CDR2 SQIVND come from the germline V gene (reference sequence). CDR3: CASSQSVSAEAFF. The CDR3 nucleotides are TGTGCCAGTAGTCAGTCTGTGAGCGCTGAAGCTTTCTTT.

This clonotype was observed a few times. This chain connects TRBV27 to TRBJ1-4; 7 bases are shared with TRBD1. The CDR3 sequence is 12 residues long. V lost 5 bases to trimming and J lost 11 bases; unmatched junction nucleotides: 5. Germline values: CDR1 MNHEY, CDR2 SMNVEV (reference sequence). Here the CDR3 reads CASSPTGRKLFF. Written as DNA, the CDR3 is TGTGCCAGCAGTCCGACAGGGCGGAAACTGTTTTTT.

This clonotype was seen a few times. V usage is TRBV7-2 and J usage is TRBJ2-1; 9 positions agree with TRBD2. The germline gives CDR1 SGHTA, CDR2 FQGNSA. The V and J ends lost 4 bases and 9 bases, in that order; junction bases with no gene match: 13. The length of the CDR3 is 16 residues. DNA of the CDR3: TGTGCCAGCAGCTCCCCCCCAGCGGGGGGTCGCAGTGAGCAGTTCTTC. Its protein is CASSSPPAGGRSEQFF.

The chain combines TRBV30 with TRBJ2-7; TRBD2 aligns across 8 bases. CDR1 and CDR2 (germline): GTSNPN, SVGIG (reference sequence). Trimming took 0 bases from V and 7 from J; bases not matched to a gene: 8. The CDR3 runs to 14 residues. Here the CDR3 reads CAWSVPLGTREQYF. The CDR3 DNA reads TGTGCCTGGAGTGTACCGCTGGGGACTAGAGAGCAGTACTTC.

This clonotype was observed a few times. The CDR3 DNA sequence: TGTGCCAGCAGAGGGGGGGACAGGGGCACTGAAGCTTTCTTT. As protein: CASRGGDRGTEAFF. The rearrangement joins TRBV3-1 to TRBJ1-1, with 10 bases that match TRBD1. V shed 6 bases and J 4 bases; nucleotides not matched to a gene: 5. Per the germline V gene, CDR1 is LGHDT and CDR2 is YNNKEL (reference sequence). This CDR3 contains 14 residues. Together with reference TRBV3-1 and TRBJ1-1, the CDR3 gives the full variable domain: DTAVSQTPKYLVTQMGNDKSIKCEQNLGHDTMYWYKQDSKKFLKIMFSYNNKELIINETVPNRFSPKSPDKAHLNLHINSLELGDSAVYFCASRGGDRGTEAFFGQGTRLTVV.

This clonotype was seen a few times. The chain combines TRBV29-1 with TRBJ2-7; D is unclear. Germline V gives CDR1 SQVTM, CDR2 ANQGSEA. The V gene lost 3 bases and the J gene lost 1 base, with 4 bases spanning the gap. The CDR3 sequence is 11 residues long. The DNA of the CDR3 is TGCAGCGTTGAGACATCCTACGAGCAGTACTTC. Its protein product is CSVETSYEQYF.

The gene calls are TRBV7-2 and TRBJ1-1, with D hard to call. Looked up from germline, CDR1 is SGHTA and CDR2 is FQGNSA. V lost 3 bases and J lost 7, with 15 bases in between. The CDR3 has 14 residues. The CDR3, as DNA: TGTGCCAGCAGCTTGTCTGGCGGACGTAGTGAAGCTTTCTTT. Translated: CASSLSGGRSEAFF.

The CDR3 DNA is TGTGCCAGCAGTTATTCACCGGGACTAGAGAGGGATACGCAGTATTTT. It specifies CASSYSPGLERDTQYF. The rearrangement links TRBV6-2 or TRBV6-3 to TRBJ2-3; the match to TRBD2 covers 8 bases. The CDR3 is 16 amino acids. The germline V gene has CDR1 MNHEY and CDR2 SVGEGT. Losses at the gene ends were 3 bases for V and 6 bases for J; bases not matched to a gene: 11.

This clonotype appeared many times. V is TRBV7-3 and J is TRBJ1-1, with TRBD1 as a possible D gene (5 bases). This CDR3 is 14 amino acids long. The V end lost 6 bases, the J end lost 4 bases, and 15 bases lay between the germline ends. The V gene's germline CDR1 is SGHTA and CDR2 FQGTGA. CDR3: CASRSVGGSTEAFF. The DNA of the CDR3 is TGTGCCAGCAGGTCGGTGGGGGGGAGCACTGAAGCTTTCTTT. Full variable domain (remainder filled in from reference TRBV7-3 and TRBJ1-1): GAGVSQTPSNKVTEKGKYVELRCDPISGHTALYWYRQSLGQGPEFLIYFQGTGAADDSGLPNDRFFAVRPEGSVSTLKIQRTERGDSAVYLCASRSVGGSTEAFFGQGTRLTVV.

The chain has TRBV13 and TRBJ1-3; D might be TRBD1 (5 bases). Germline V gene sequence: CDR1 PRHDT, CDR2 FYEKMQ (reference sequence). There are 14 residues in the CDR3. Trimming took 6 bases from V and 3 from J, leaving 12 bases between them. The CDR3 region has the DNA TGTGCCAGCAGGACGAGGGGTTTTGGAAACACCATATATTTT. Translating gives CASRTRGFGNTIYF.

The genes are TRBV7-9 and TRBJ1-4; D may be TRBD1 (6 bases). There are 15 residues in the CDR3. The germline V gene encodes CDR1 SEHNR and CDR2 FQNEAQ (reference sequence). With 5 bases removed from V and 8 bases from J, the gap between germline ends came to 18 bases. The DNA for the CDR3 is TGTGCCAGCAGCGAAGGGGGGCTAACACGAGAAAAACTGTTTTTT. This encodes CASSEGGLTREKLFF. Based on the CDR3 plus reference TRBV7-9 and TRBJ1-4, the full variable domain is DTGVSQNPRHKITKRGQNVTFRCDPISEHNRLYWYRQTLGQGPEFLTYFQNEAQLEKSRLLSDRFSAERPKGSFSTLEIQRTEQGDSAMYLCASSEGGLTREKLFFGSGTQLSVL.